The 19 T cell receptor beta chains in this list originate from one sample, sequenced in a study of shared clonotypes between healthy human individuals. Terminally differentiated effector memory CD45RA+ cells were left out of the naive CD8 fraction, which was CD45RO-negative and positively selected for CCR7. The assay was immunoSEQ multiplex PCR, and TCRdb's table has in-frame clones only and misses some. Among around 1.9 million clones listed, approximately 94% were seen once. Sequenced material: naive CD8+ T cells from PBMCs. These receptors came from a man in his late teens or twenties in good health. Some clones in this sample may be carry-over from other donors' samples.

The chain employs TRBV7-8 and TRBJ2-2, with D perhaps being TRBD1 or TRBD2 (5 bases each). CDR1 is SGHVS and CDR2 is FQNEAQ in the germline V gene. There are 17 residues in the CDR3. The V and J ends lost 2 bases and 0 bases respectively, with 13 bases between them. CDR3 in amino acids: CASSLLTGTANTGELFF. For the CDR3, the DNA is TGTGCCAGCAGCTTACTCACCGGGACGGCGAACACCGGGGAGCTGTTTTTT.

The CDR3 is CASSLEAERSTDTQYF. The CDR3 DNA sequence: TGTGCCAGCAGCTTAGAGGCAGAACGATCCACAGATACGCAGTATTTT. The chain combines TRBV13 with TRBJ2-3; D gene uncertain. Germline values: CDR1 PRHDT, CDR2 FYEKMQ (reference sequence). The V gene lost 1 base and the J gene lost 2 bases, with 13 bases spanning the gap. The CDR3 contains 16 residues.

This chain links TRBV9 with TRBJ2-7; 7 positions agree with TRBD2. Looked up from germline, CDR1 is SGDLS and CDR2 is YYNGEE. V dropped 4 bases and J dropped 2; count of bases not matched to a gene: 3. This CDR3 spans 13 amino acids. CDR3: CASSFSGAYEQYF. The CDR3 DNA sequence: TGTGCCAGCAGCTTCAGCGGGGCCTACGAGCAGTACTTC.

Written as DNA, the CDR3 is TGTGCCACCAGCCAGGCAATGCGGGGCACAGATACGCAGTATTTT. Protein product: CATSQAMRGTDTQYF. V usage is TRBV15 and J usage is TRBJ2-3, with a weak D call TRBD2 (5 bases). The CDR3 is 15 residues long. CDR1 and CDR2 from the germline V gene are LNHNV and YYDKDF (reference sequence). The ends were cut back, 5 bases at V and 1 base at J, with 13 bases in the middle.

V gene TRBV7-9 combines with J gene TRBJ2-1; D is perhaps TRBD1 or TRBD2 (6 bases each). The V end was cut by 5 bases, the J end by 2 bases, with 16 bases between. The CDR3 has 16 residues. CDR1 and CDR2 (germline): SEHNR, FQNEAQ (reference sequence). The CDR3 sequence is CASSPREGGPYNEQFF. Written as DNA, the CDR3 is TGTGCCAGCAGCCCGCGCGAGGGGGGCCCCTACAATGAGCAGTTCTTC.

A note on this clone: Other nucleotide sequences in the sample specify the same CDR3. This rearrangement joins TRBV5-6 to TRBJ1-2; 9 bases line up with TRBD1. This CDR3 contains 14 residues. Germline CDR1 reads SGHDT; CDR2 reads YYEEEE. After removal of 4 bases from V and 2 bases from J, the junction contained 3 bases not matched to a gene. CDR3 coding DNA: TGTGCCAGCAGCCTTGGACAGGGGAACTATGGCTACACCTTC. Its protein is CASSLGQGNYGYTF. The full variable domain, completed using reference TRBV5-6 and TRBJ1-2, is DAGVTQSPTHLIKTRGQQVTLRCSPKSGHDTVSWYQQALGQGPQFIFQYYEEEERQRGNFPDRFSGHQFPNYSSELNVNALLLGDSALYLCASSLGQGNYGYTFGSGTRLTVV.

The gene calls are TRBV11-2 and TRBJ2-1; the match to TRBD1 covers 10 bases. The CDR3 extends over 16 amino acids. In germline, CDR1 is SGHAT, CDR2 FQNNGV. V shed 5 bases, J shed 3 bases, and the junction held 7 bases outside the gene matches. The CDR3 reads CASSQRTGGIYNEQFF. Written as DNA, the CDR3 is TGTGCCAGCAGCCAGAGGACAGGGGGAATCTACAATGAGCAGTTCTTC.

The gene calls are TRBV2 and TRBJ2-7; 7 positions match TRBD1. This CDR3 region has 12 residues. Germline assignment: CDR1 SNHLY and CDR2 FYNNEI. Trimming cost V 11 bases and J 4 bases; bases outside gene matches: 8. For the CDR3, the DNA is TGTGCCTCTGAGGGGGCCTCTTACGAGCAGTACTTC. The encoded protein is CASEGASYEQYF.

This rearrangement joins TRBV5-1 to TRBJ2-2; no firm D call. CDR3 length equals 17 residues. Trimming removed 7 bases at V and 0 bases at J, with 19 bases between. CDR1 SGHRS and CDR2 YFSETQ come from the germline V gene. The CDR3 DNA is TGCGCCAGCGCAACCCTATCGCCTGGACCGAACACCGGGGAGCTGTTTTTT. Amino acids: CASATLSPGPNTGELFF.

The chain employs TRBV10-3 and TRBJ2-2, with D perhaps being TRBD1 or TRBD2 (5 bases each). This CDR3 region has 15 residues. Trimming shortened V by 4 bases and J by 3 bases, and 12 bases separated the two germline ends. Germline assignment: CDR1 ENHRY and CDR2 SYGVKD. This CDR3 is CAISGGTLYTGELFF. In DNA, the CDR3 is TGTGCCATCAGTGGGGGGACCCTCTACACCGGGGAGCTGTTTTTT.

This chain uses TRBV5-5 with TRBJ2-7; no definite D call. The CDR3 sequence is 15 residues long. The ends were cut back, 0 bases at V and 1 base at J, with 11 bases in the middle. Germline CDR1 SGHKS, CDR2 YYEKEE (reference sequence). The CDR3 nucleotides are TGTGCCAGCAGCTTGGTTGTTTCGGCATCCTACGAGCAGTACTTC. It codes for CASSLVVSASYEQYF.

The chain carries TRBV9 and TRBJ2-7; D may be TRBD2 (6 bases). The CDR3 runs 14 residues. Germline V gene sequence: CDR1 SGDLS, CDR2 YYNGEE. V was shortened by 3 bases and J by 4 bases, with 14 bases between the two germline ends. The CDR3 sequence is CASSASGSLYEQYF. The CDR3 coding sequence is TGTGCCAGCAGCGCCTCCGGGAGCTTGTACGAGCAGTACTTC.

The rearrangement links TRBV7-3 to TRBJ2-7, with D perhaps TRBD2 (7 bases). The CDR3 runs to 18 residues. V lost 1 base to trimming and J lost 3 bases, with 22 bases between them. The germline V gene has CDR1 SGHTA and CDR2 FQGTGA. In DNA, the CDR3 is TGTGCCAGCAGCTTAAGTAGACCTCCCGAGGGGGGGTACTACGAGCAGTACTTC. Its protein is CASSLSRPPEGGYYEQYF.

The chain combines TRBV7-2 with TRBJ2-5; a possible D gene is TRBD2 (6 bases). The CDR3 consists of 15 residues. The germline gives CDR1 SGHTA, CDR2 FQGNSA. Trimming stripped 2 bases from V and 12 bases from J, with 22 bases between. CDR3 in amino acids: CASSLTGVPEPPKYF. In DNA, the CDR3 is TGTGCCAGCAGCTTAACGGGGGTACCCGAGCCCCCGAAGTACTTC.

The chain links TRBV25-1 to TRBJ2-2; no clear D gene. Germline V lookup: CDR1 MGHDK, CDR2 SYGVNS. Between the trimmed V and J ends, which lost 3 bases and 6 bases, there was a span of 5 bases. This CDR3 comprises 12 residues. DNA for the CDR3: TGTGCCAGCAGTGACAGGCCCGGGGAGCTGTTTTTT. Protein sequence: CASSDRPGELFF. Using reference TRBV25-1 and TRBJ2-2 for the parts outside the CDR3, the full variable domain is EADIYQTPRYLVIGTGKKITLECSQTMGHDKMYWYQQDPGMELHLIHYSYGVNSTEKGDLSSESTVSRIRTEHFPLTLESARPSHTSQYLCASSDRPGELFFGEGSRLTVL.

V gene TRBV4-2 combines with J gene TRBJ2-2; 10 bases line up with TRBD2. The length of the CDR3 is 17 residues. Per germline, CDR1 LGHNA and CDR2 YNFKEQ. V lost 0 bases and J lost 6; bases outside the gene matches: 7. The CDR3 sequence: CASSQDRASGRPGELFF. CDR3 in DNA: TGTGCCAGCAGCCAAGATAGGGCTAGCGGGAGACCCGGGGAGCTGTTTTTT.

This chain connects TRBV7-9 to TRBJ1-3, with 8 bases aligning to TRBD1. The junction had 6 bases not matched to a gene; V was cut back by 3 bases and J by 2 bases. This CDR3 comprises 16 residues. CDR1 and CDR2 from the germline V gene are SEHNR and FQNEAQ (reference sequence). The chain's CDR3 is CASSFQGARAGNTIYF. In DNA form, the CDR3 reads TGTGCCAGCAGCTTTCAGGGGGCCAGGGCTGGAAACACCATATATTTT. Full variable domain (outside the CDR3, taken from reference TRBV7-9 and TRBJ1-3): DTGVSQNPRHKITKRGQNVTFRCDPISEHNRLYWYRQTLGQGPEFLTYFQNEAQLEKSRLLSDRFSAERPKGSFSTLEIQRTEQGDSAMYLCASSFQGARAGNTIYFGEGSWLTVV.

This rearrangement joins TRBV4-1 to TRBJ2-7; D is undetermined. Germline CDR1 and CDR2: MGHRA and YSYEKL. The CDR3 is 12 amino acids. With 2 bases removed from V and 6 bases from J, the gap between germline ends came to 8 bases. CDR3 bases: TGCGCCAGCAGCCAACCGGGCGGCGAGCAGTACTTC. Translated: CASSQPGGEQYF.

In its sample, this clone was seen a few times. In the same sample, other DNA sequences code for this CDR3. The chain couples TRBV4-3 to TRBJ1-5; no definite D call. The V end lost 0 bases, the J end lost 4 bases, and 4 bases lay between the germline ends. CDR3 length: 13 amino acids. Per the germline V gene, CDR1 is LGHNA and CDR2 is YSLEER. The DNA for the CDR3 is TGCGCCAGCAGCCAAGATCTTAATCAGCCCCAGCATTTT. It codes for CASSQDLNQPQHF.